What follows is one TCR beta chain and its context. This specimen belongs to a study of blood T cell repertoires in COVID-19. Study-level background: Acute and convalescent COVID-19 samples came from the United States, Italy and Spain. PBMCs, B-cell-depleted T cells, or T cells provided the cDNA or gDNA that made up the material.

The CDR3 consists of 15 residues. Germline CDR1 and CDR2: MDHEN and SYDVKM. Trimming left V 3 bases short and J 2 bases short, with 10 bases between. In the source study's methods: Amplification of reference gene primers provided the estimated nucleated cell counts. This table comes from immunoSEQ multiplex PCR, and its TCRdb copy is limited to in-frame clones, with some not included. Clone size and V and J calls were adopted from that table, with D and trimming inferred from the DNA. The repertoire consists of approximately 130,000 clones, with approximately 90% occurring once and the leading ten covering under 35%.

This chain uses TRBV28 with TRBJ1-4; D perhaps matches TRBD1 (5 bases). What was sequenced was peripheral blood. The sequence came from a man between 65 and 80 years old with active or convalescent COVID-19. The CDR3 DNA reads TGTGCCAGCAGTTTCACCGGGACTACTAATGAAAAACTGTTTTTT. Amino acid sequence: CASSFTGTTNEKLFF.